This TCR beta chain came from a study of memory CD4+ T cells and cytomegalovirus serostatus. Study-wide context: Of the healthy Belgian adults, 9 were CMV seropositive and around 22 seronegative.

Germline V CDR1 and CDR2: SGHAT, FQNNGV. The V end lost 6 bases, the J end lost 4 bases, and 9 bases lay between the germline ends. The CDR3 totals 13 residues. Single viable CD3+CD4+CD8-CD45RO+ cells were sorted as the memory CD4+ T cells. This clone was detected only once. Clones were read by immunoSEQ multiplex PCR, and TCRdb kept only the in-frame ones, dropping some. The data contain around 54,000 clones, 78% of them singletons. The sample was memory CD4+ T cells from blood. This TCR derives from an adult in good health and CMV-seronegative. The chain has TRBV11-2 and TRBJ2-2, with D uncertain. This CDR3 is CASRRVLTGELFF. CDR3 sequence (DNA): TGTGCCAGCAGGAGAGTCCTCACCGGGGAGCTGTTTTTT.